This T cell receptor (beta chain) is drawn from a study of blood T cells in healthy people across ages. There are many counts of this clonotype. What it binds is unknown. A second PCR of about 6 to 12 cycles used a sample-barcoded 5' primer and a J-beta primer mix. Every molecule of cDNA carried a tag from a template-switch adaptor with 12 random nucleotides. TCRdb itself ran the 5' RACE reads through MiXCR, one entry per CDR3 protein. The sample holds under 800,000 distinct CDR3 sequences, 35% to 45% seen once. The CDR3 covers 14 residues. The germline V gene encodes CDR1 SQVTM and CDR2 ANQGSEA. J gave up 5 bases and V 7 bases, and 10 bases lay outside the gene matches. Overall study results and limits: Strongly correlated with naive T cell percentage was TCR beta diversity.

The receptor was derived from a woman between 55 and 75 years old in good health. The chain joins TRBV29-1 to TRBJ2-1, with TRBD2 identical over 8 bases. The sample was blood. CDR3 loop: CSAVRLAINNEQFF. The DNA of the CDR3 is TGCAGCGCCGTCCGACTAGCGATAAACAATGAGCAGTTCTTC.